The source of this TCR beta chain is a study of blood T cell repertoires in COVID-19. Study details: The United States, Italy and Spain provided the acute and convalescent COVID-19 samples. Sources were T cells, B-cell-depleted T cells, or PBMCs; the material itself was cDNA or gDNA.

Original methodology: Researchers report that nucleated cell counts were estimated from reference gene primer amplification. TCRdb keeps only in-frame clones here, not all; method: immunoSEQ multiplex PCR. D and trimming were read from the DNA, whereas the V and J calls and clone size are those reported in that table. The sample has roughly 110,000 clones, roughly 79% seen once. The V gene lost 2 bases and the J gene lost 0 bases, with 12 bases spanning the gap. This CDR3 spans 15 amino acids. This clone appeared many times. This chain connects TRBV5-3 to TRBJ2-7; D might be TRBD2 (5 bases). TRBV5-3 is an open reading frame, and its role is uncertain. This TCR came from a human donor in a cohort sampled during active COVID-19. The source material was peripheral blood. The CDR3 nucleotides read TGTGCCAGAAGCTTAATTTTAGCGAGCTCCTACGAGCAGTACTTC. This sequence encodes CARSLILASSYEQYF.